Included here is one T cell receptor (beta chain) sequence, with context. V trimming: 5 bases; J trimming: 0 bases; junction bases outside the gene matches: 8. CDR1 is MNHEY and CDR2 is SMNVEV in the germline V gene (reference sequence). This CDR3 contains 18 residues. Measured with immunoSEQ multiplex PCR; TCRdb has only the in-frame clones, and not every one. The sample lists about 210,000 clones; around 76% were seen once. The sample originates from a study of blood T cell repertoires in COVID-19. The chain is built from TRBV27 and TRBJ1-6; 9 bases fit TRBD1. What was sequenced was peripheral blood. The receptor's source is a woman aged 60-75 years with COVID-19, enrolled during active disease. CDR3 amino acids: CASSPLGTGSSYNSPLHF. The CDR3 DNA sequence: TGTGCCAGCAGTCCCCTGGGGACAGGGAGCTCCTATAATTCACCCCTCCACTTT.